This is a list of T cell receptor beta chains from one sample in a study of blood T cell repertoires in COVID-19. Method: immunoSEQ multiplex PCR; TCRdb's copy keeps in-frame clones and lacks some. The sample includes approximately 190,000 clones, roughly 81% seen only once; the top ten take 5.1%. The material sequenced was peripheral blood. These receptors were taken from a woman between 65 and 79 years old with active or convalescent COVID-19. Both conserved end residues are part of each CDR3. D genes are given only for firm matches. The size of a clone is reported for some rows only, either as once, few or many, or as a class for expanded clones.

abundance	d_gene	v_gene	j_gene	CDR3aa	CDR3nt
.	.	TRBV19	TRBJ1-2	CASSIGDTGLRGYTF	TGTGCCAGTAGTATAGGGGACACAGGGCTCCGTGGCTACACCTTC
.	TRBD2	TRBV19	TRBJ2-1	CASRAGTSGRVYNEQFF	TGTGCCAGTCGGGCCGGGACTAGCGGGAGGGTATACAATGAGCAGTTCTTC
.	.	TRBV21-1	TRBJ2-1	CASSSRLTSGLSNEQFF	TGTGCCAGCAGCTCTCGTCTGACTAGCGGGCTCAGTAATGAGCAGTTCTTC
.	.	TRBV4-1	TRBJ2-7	CASSQEMAAASAEQYF	TGCGCCAGCAGCCAAGAGATGGCCGCGGCCTCGGCCGAGCAGTACTTC
.	.	TRBV11-2	TRBJ1-1	CASSFLYAEAFF	TGTGCCAGCAGCTTTTTATATGCTGAAGCTTTCTTT
.	TRBD1	TRBV18	TRBJ2-5	CASSPGQEETQYF	TGTGCCAGCTCACCAGGACAGGAGGAGACCCAGTACTTC
.	TRBD2	TRBV11-2	TRBJ2-7	CASSLELAGGSSYEQYF	TGTGCCAGCAGCTTAGAGTTGGCGGGAGGTTCCTCCTACGAGCAGTACTTC
once	.	TRBV2	TRBJ2-7	CASRGAFSSYEQYF	TGTGCCAGCAGAGGGGCTTTTAGCTCCTACGAGCAGTACTTC
.	.	TRBV10-2	TRBJ2-1	CASSEARASWFPEFF	TGCGCCAGCAGTGAGGCCAGGGCCTCTTGGTTCCCGGAGTTCTTC
.	TRBD2	TRBV7-9	TRBJ2-7	CASSTTSGRSYEQYF	TGTGCCAGCAGCACCACTAGCGGGAGGTCGTACGAGCAGTACTTC
.	.	TRBV2	TRBJ2-5	CASTGQVWETQYF	TGTGCCAGCACTGGCCAGGTGTGGGAGACCCAGTACTTC
.	TRBD2	TRBV28	TRBJ2-5	CASGGLDGETQYF	TGTGCCAGCGGAGGACTAGACGGGGAGACCCAGTACTTC
.	TRBD2	TRBV2	TRBJ2-3	CASSPPGTSRSFTDTQYF	TGTGCCAGCAGTCCTCCCGGGACTAGCAGAAGCTTCACAGATACGCAGTATTTT
many	TRBD1	TRBV6-6	TRBJ2-7	CASNTGGSGEQYF	TGTGCCAGCAATACAGGGGGGTCCGGCGAGCAGTACTTC
few	TRBD1	TRBV9	TRBJ1-6	CASSSRTGDGSPLHF	TGTGCCAGCAGCTCTCGGACAGGGGATGGCTCACCCCTCCACTTT
.	TRBD1	TRBV6-5	TRBJ1-5	CASSKRQGGGQPQHF	TGTGCCAGCAGCAAAAGACAGGGAGGTGGTCAGCCCCAGCATTTT
few	TRBD1	TRBV27	TRBJ1-2	CASSLSSTGGSGYTF	TGTGCCAGCAGTTTATCTTCAACAGGGGGCAGTGGCTACACCTTC
.	TRBD2	TRBV19	TRBJ2-7	CASSTPGTSASYEQYF	TGTGCCAGTAGTACCCCGGGGACTAGCGCCTCCTACGAGCAGTACTTC
.	.	TRBV5-1	TRBJ2-1	CASSPRDFNEQFF	TGCGCCAGCAGCCCCAGGGATTTCAATGAGCAGTTCTTC
.	TRBD2	TRBV2	TRBJ2-2	CASRGLAGGHTGELFF	TGTGCCAGCAGGGGACTAGCGGGAGGCCACACCGGGGAGCTGTTTTTT